This note documents a single T cell receptor beta chain sequence. Its antigen is unidentified. This specimen belongs to a study of cytomegalovirus exposure and HLA in healthy donors. Study-level points and caveats: Cytomegalovirus association was listed for under 200 TCR beta chains.

Germline V gene lookup returns CDR1 SGHVS and CDR2 FQNEAQ. The CDR3 extends over 15 amino acids. J was trimmed by 1 base and V by 6 bases; bases with no gene match: 9. PCR used 60 Vbeta primers and 13 Jbeta primers. The assay was immunoSEQ multiplex PCR, and TCRdb's table has in-frame clones only and misses some. The sample contains about 180,000 clones, around 77% of which appear only once. The chain has TRBV7-8 and TRBJ2-7; TRBD1 agrees at 7 bases. Sequencing was performed on PBMCs. This clonotype originated in a man aged 60 to 69 in good health and CMV-seronegative. The chain's CDR3 is CASSRRDSPSYEQYF. As DNA, the CDR3 is TGTGCCAGCAGTCGCCGGGACAGTCCTTCCTACGAGCAGTACTTC.